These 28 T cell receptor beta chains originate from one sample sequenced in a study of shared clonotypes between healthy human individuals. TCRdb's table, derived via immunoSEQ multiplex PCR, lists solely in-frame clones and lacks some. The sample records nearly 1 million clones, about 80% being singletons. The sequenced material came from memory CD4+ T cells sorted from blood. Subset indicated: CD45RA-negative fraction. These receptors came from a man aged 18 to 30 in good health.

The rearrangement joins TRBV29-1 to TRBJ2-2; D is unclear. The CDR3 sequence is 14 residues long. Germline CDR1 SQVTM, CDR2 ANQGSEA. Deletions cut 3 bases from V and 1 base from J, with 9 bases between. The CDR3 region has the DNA TGCAGCGTTGAGGATCAGAAGAACACCGGGGAGCTGTTTTTT. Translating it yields CSVEDQKNTGELFF.

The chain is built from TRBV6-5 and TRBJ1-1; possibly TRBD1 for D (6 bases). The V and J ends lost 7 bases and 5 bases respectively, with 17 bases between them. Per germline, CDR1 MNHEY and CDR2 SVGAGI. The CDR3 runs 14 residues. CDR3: CASIGFGGLTEAFF. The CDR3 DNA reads TGTGCCAGCATAGGGTTTGGGGGGCTTACTGAAGCTTTCTTT.

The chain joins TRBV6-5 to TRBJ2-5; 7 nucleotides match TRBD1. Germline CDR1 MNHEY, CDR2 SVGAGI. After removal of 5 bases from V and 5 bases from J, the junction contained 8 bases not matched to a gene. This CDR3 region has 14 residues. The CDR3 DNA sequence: TGTGCCAGCAGTCCACAGGGGTGGGCGGAGACCCAGTACTTC. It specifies CASSPQGWAETQYF.

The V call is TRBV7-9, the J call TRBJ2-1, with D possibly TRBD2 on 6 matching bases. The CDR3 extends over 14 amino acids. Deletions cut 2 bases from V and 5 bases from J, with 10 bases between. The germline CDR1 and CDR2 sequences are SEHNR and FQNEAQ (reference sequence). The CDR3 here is CASSLLAPHNEQFF. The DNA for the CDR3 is TGTGCCAGCAGCTTACTAGCGCCACACAATGAGCAGTTCTTC.

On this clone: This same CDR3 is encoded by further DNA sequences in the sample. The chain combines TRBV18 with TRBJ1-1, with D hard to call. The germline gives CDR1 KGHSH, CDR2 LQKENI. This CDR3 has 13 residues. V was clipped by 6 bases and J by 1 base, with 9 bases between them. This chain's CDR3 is CASSPDQNTEAFF. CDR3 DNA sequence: TGTGCCAGCTCCCCGGACCAGAACACTGAAGCTTTCTTT.

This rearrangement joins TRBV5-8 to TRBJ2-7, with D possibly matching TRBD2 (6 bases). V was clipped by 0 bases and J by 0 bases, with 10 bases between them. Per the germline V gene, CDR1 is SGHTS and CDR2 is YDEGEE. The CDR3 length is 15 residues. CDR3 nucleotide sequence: TGTGCCAGCAGCTTGGCGGGGGACCTCTCCTACGAGCAGTACTTC. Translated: CASSLAGDLSYEQYF.

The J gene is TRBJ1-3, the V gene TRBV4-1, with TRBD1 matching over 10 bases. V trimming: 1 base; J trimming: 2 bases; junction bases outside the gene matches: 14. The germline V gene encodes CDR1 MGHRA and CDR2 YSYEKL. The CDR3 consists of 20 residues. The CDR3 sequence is CASSQGWGTGVETTGNTIYF. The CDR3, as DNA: TGCGCCAGCAGCCAAGGGTGGGGGACAGGGGTCGAGACTACTGGAAACACCATATATTTT.

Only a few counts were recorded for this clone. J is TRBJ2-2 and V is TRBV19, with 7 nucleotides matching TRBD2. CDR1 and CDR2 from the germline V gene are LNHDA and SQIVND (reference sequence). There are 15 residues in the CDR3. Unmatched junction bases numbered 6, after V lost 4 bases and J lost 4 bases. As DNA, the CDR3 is TGTGCCAGTAGTACTGCACTAGCGAGCACCGGGGAGCTGTTTTTT. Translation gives CASSTALASTGELFF.

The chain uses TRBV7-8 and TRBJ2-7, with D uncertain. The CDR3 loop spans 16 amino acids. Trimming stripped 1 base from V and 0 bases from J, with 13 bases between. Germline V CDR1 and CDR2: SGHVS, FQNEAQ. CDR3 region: CASSLVAPGSSYEQYF. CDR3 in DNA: TGTGCCAGCAGCTTAGTGGCGCCAGGAAGCTCCTACGAGCAGTACTTC.

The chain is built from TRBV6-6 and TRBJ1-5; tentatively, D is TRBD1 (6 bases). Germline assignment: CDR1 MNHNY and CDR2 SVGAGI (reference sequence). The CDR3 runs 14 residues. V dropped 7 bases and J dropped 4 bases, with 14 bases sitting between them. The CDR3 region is CASTQGLENQPQHF. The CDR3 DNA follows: TGTGCCAGCACCCAGGGGTTAGAGAATCAGCCCCAGCATTTT.

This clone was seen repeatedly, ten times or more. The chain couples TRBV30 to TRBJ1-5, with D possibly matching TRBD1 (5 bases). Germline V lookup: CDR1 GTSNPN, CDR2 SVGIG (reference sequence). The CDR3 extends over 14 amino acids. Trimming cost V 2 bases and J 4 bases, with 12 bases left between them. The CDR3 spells CAWSRRGPNQPQHF. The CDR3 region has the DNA TGTGCCTGGAGTAGGCGGGGCCCTAATCAGCCCCAGCATTTT.

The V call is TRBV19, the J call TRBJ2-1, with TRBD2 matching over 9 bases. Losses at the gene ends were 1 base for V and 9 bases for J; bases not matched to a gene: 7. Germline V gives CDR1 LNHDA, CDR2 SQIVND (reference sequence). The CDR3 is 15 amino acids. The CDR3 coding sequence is TGTGCCAGTAGTATAGGAGGCGGGAGGGCCGGTGAGCAGTTCTTC. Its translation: CASSIGGGRAGEQFF.

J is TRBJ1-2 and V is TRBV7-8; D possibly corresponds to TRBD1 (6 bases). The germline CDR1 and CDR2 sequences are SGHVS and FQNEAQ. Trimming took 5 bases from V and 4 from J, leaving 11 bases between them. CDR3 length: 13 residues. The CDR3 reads CASSRQELYGYTF. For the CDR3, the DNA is TGTGCCAGCAGCCGACAGGAGCTCTATGGCTACACCTTC.

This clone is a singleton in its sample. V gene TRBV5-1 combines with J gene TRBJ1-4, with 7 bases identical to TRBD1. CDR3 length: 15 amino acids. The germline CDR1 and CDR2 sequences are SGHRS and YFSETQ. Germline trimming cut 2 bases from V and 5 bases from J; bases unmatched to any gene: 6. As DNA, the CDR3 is TGCGCCAGCAGCTTTCTAACAGGGGTAAATGAAAAACTGTTTTTT. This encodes CASSFLTGVNEKLFF. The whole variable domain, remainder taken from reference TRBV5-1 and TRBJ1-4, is KAGVTQTPRYLIKTRGQQVTLSCSPISGHRSVSWYQQTPGQGLQFLFEYFSETQRNKGNFPGRFSGRQFSNSRSEMNVSTLELGDSALYLCASSFLTGVNEKLFFGSGTQLSVL.

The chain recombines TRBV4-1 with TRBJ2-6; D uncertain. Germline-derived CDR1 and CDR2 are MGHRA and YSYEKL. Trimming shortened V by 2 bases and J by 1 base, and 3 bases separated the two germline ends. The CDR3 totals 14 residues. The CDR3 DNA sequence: TGCGCCAGCAGCCAACATTCTGGGGCCAACGTCCTGACTTTC. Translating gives CASSQHSGANVLTF.

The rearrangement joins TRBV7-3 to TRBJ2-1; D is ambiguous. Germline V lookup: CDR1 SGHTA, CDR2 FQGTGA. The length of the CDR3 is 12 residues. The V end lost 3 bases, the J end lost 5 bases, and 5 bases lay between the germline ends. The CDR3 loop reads CASSFENNEQFF. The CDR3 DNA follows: TGTGCCAGCAGCTTTGAGAACAATGAGCAGTTCTTC.

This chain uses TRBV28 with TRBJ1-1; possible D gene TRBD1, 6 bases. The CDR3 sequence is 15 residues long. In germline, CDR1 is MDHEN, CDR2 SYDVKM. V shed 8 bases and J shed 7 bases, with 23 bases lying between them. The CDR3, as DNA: TGTGCCAGCGGGAGTGTTCAAGGGGGGATAGATGAAGCTTTCTTT. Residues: CASGSVQGGIDEAFF.

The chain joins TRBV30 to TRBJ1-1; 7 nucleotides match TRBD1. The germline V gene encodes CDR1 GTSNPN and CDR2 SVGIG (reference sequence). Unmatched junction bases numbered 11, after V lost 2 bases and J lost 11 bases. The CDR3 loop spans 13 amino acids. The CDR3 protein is CAWSRVYRGLAFF. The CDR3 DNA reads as TGTGCCTGGAGTAGGGTCTACAGGGGCCTTGCTTTCTTT.

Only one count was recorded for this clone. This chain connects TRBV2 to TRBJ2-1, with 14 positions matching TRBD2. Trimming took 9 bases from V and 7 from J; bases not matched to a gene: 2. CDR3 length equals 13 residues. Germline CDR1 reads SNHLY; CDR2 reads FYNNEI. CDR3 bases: TGTGCCAGTCGGACTAGCGGGAGGAATGAGCAGTTCTTC. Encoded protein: CASRTSGRNEQFF. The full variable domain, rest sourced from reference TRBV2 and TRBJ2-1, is EPEVTQTPSHQVTQMGQEVILRCVPISNHLYFYWYRQILGQKVEFLVSFYNNEISEKSEIFDDQFSVERPDGSNFTLKIRSTKLEDSAMYFCASRTSGRNEQFFGPGTRLTVL.

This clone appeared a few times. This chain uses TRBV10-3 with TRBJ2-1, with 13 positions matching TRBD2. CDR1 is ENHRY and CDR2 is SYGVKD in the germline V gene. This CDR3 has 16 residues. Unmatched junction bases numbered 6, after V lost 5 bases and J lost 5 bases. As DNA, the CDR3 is TGTGCCATCAGTCCCAGGACTAGCGGGAGTGACAATGAGCAGTTCTTC. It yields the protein CAISPRTSGSDNEQFF.

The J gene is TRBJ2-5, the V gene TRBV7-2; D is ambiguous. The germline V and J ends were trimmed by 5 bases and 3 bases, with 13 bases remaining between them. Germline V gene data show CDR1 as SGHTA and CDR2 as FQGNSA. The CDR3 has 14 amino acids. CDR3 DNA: TGTGCCAGCAGCCGTTTAGGGATAAAAGAGACCCAGTACTTC. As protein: CASSRLGIKETQYF.

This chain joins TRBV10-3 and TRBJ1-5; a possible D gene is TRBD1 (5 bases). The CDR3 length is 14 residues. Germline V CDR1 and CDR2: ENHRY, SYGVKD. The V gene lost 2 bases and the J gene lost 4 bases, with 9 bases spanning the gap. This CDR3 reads CAISEDSINQPQHF. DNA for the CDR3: TGTGCCATCAGTGAGGACAGCATAAATCAGCCCCAGCATTTT.

The CDR3 region is CASSLLGGTGGSGANVLTF. The DNA of the CDR3 is TGTGCCAGCAGCCTACTGGGCGGGACAGGGGGTTCTGGGGCCAACGTCCTGACTTTC. The chain has TRBV7-9 and TRBJ2-6; TRBD1 matches at 11 bases. The germline CDR1 and CDR2 sequences are SEHNR and FQNEAQ (reference sequence). V lost 5 bases to trimming and J lost 1 base; unmatched junction nucleotides: 10. The CDR3 is made up of 19 amino acids.

The DNA of the CDR3 is TGTGCCAGCCGAACTAGCGGGTTCTCCTACGAGCAGTACTTC. Residues: CASRTSGFSYEQYF. The rearrangement joins TRBV18 to TRBJ2-7, with TRBD2 matching 9 bases. The CDR3 covers 14 residues. V trimming: 8 bases; J trimming: 0 bases; junction bases outside the gene matches: 5. Germline lookup yields CDR1 KGHSH and CDR2 LQKENI.

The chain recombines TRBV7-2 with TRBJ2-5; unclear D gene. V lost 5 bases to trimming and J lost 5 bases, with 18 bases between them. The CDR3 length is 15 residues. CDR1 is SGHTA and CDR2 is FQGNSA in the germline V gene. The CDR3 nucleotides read TGTGCCAGCAGCCCCATCCGCAGCCCCAGGGAGACCCAGTACTTC. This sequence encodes CASSPIRSPRETQYF. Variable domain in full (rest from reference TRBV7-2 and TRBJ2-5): GAGVSQSPSNKVTEKGKDVELRCDPISGHTALYWYRQSLGQGLEFLIYFQGNSAPDKSGLPSDRFSAERTGGSVSTLTIQRTQQEDSAVYLCASSPIRSPRETQYFGPGTRLLVL.

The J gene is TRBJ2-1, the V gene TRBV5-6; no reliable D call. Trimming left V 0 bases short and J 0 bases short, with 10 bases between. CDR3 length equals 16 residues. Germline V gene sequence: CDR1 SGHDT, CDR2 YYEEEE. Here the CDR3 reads CASSLVGASSYNEQFF. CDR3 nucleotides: TGTGCCAGCAGCTTGGTTGGCGCCAGCTCCTACAATGAGCAGTTCTTC.

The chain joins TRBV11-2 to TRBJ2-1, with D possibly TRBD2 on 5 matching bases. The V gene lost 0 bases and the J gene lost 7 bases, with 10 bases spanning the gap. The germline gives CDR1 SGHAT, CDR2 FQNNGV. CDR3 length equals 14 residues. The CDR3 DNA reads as TGTGCCAGCAGCTTAGAGGTACTAGTTAATGAGCAGTTCTTC. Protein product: CASSLEVLVNEQFF.

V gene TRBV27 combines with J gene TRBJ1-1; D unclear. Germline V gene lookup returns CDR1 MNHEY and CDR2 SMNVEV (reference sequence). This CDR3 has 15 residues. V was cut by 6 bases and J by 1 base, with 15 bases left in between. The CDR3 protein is CASRRGNSKNTEAFF. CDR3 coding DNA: TGTGCCAGCAGACGAGGGAATAGCAAGAACACTGAAGCTTTCTTT.